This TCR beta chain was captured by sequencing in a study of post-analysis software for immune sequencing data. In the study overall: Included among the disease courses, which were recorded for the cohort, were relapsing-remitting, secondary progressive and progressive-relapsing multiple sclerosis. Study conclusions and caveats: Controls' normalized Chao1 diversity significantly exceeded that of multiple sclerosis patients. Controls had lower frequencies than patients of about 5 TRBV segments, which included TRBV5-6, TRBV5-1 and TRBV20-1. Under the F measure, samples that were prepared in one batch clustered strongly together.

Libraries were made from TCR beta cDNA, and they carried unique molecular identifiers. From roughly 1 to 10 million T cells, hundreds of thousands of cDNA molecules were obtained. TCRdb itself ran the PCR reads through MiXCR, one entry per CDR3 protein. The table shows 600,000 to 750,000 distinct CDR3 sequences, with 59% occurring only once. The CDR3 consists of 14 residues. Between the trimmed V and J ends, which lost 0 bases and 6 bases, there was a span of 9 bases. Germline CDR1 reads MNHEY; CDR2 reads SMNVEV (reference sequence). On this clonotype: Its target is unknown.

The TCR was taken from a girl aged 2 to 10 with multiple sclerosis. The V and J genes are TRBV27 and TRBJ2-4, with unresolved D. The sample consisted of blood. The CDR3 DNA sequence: TGTGCCAGCAGTTTATCCAGTAGTGTAAACATTCAGTACTTC. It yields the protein CASSLSSSVNIQYF.